The text below deals with one T cell receptor beta chain. What it binds is not known. The sample originates from a study of cytomegalovirus exposure and HLA in healthy donors. Points from the study as a whole: About 87% or about 30% of the time was how often most TCR beta V segments were productive, according to an earlier analysis. A link between a missense DCLRE1C variant and TCR beta V- and J-gene trimming emerged from a later analysis. In a later analysis, most CMV-associated TCR beta chains appeared HLA-restricted.

Primers: 60 Vbeta forward and 13 Jbeta reverse. The assay was immunoSEQ multiplex PCR, and TCRdb's table has in-frame clones only and misses some. The table has around 150,000 clones, roughly four fifths seen once; the top ten hold 4.1%. Germline CDR1 reads ENHRY; CDR2 reads SYGVKD. This CDR3 is built from 15 residues. V trimming: 3 bases; J trimming: 7 bases; junction bases outside the gene matches: 11. The source of this sequence is a man in his fifties or sixties in good health and CMV-seropositive. V gene TRBV10-3 combines with J gene TRBJ1-1; 7 bases are a match to TRBD1. Sequenced input: PBMCs. The CDR3 DNA reads TGTGCCATCAGTGAATCTAGTGGGACAGCCTTTGAAGCTTTCTTT. This sequence encodes CAISESSGTAFEAFF.